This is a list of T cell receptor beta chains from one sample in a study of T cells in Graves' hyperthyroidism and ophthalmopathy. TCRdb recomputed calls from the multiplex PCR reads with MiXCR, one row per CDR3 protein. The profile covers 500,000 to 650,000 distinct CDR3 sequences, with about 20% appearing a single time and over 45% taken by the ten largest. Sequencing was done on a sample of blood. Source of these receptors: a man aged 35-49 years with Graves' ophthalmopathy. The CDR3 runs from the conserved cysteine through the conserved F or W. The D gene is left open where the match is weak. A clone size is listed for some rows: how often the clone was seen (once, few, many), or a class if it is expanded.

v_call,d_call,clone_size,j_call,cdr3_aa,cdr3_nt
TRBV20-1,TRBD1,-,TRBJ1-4,CSARLRDRDEKLFF,TGCAGTGCTAGACTCCGGGACAGGGATGAAAAACTGTTTTTT
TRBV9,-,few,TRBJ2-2,CASRGGAFANTGELFF,TGTGCCAGCAGGGGAGGAGCGTTCGCGAACACCGGGGAGCTGTTTTTT
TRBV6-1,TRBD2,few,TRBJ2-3,CASSALAGAGDTQYF,TGTGCCAGCAGTGCCCTAGCGGGGGCAGGAGATACGCAGTATTTT
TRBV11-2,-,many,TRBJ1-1,CASSLGGWGIGAFF,TGTGCCAGCAGCTTAGGGGGCTGGGGGATTGGGGCTTTCTTT
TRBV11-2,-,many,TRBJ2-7,CASSLERGLGYEQYF,TGTGCCAGCAGCTTAGAACGCGGGCTAGGCTACGAGCAGTACTTC
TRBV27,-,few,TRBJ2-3,CASSLGILSTDTQYF,TGTGCCAGCAGTTTGGGGATCTTATCCACAGATACGCAGTATTTT
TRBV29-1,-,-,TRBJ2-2,CSVEERGGLGIPGELFF,TGCAGCGTTGAAGAAAGGGGGGGATTAGGGATCCCCGGGGAGCTGTTTTTT
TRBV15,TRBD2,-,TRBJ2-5,CATSREPSGVGTQYF,TGTGCCACCAGCAGAGAGCCTAGCGGGGTCGGGACCCAGTACTTC
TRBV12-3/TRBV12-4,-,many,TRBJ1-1,CASSLKGTEAFF,TGTGCCAGCAGTTTAAAGGGCACTGAAGCTTTCTTT
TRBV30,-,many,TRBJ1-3,CAWSVLPGNTIYF,TGTGCCTGGAGTGTACTACCCGGAAACACCATATATTTT
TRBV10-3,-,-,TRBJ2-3,CAISESAGYVADTQYF,TGTGCCATCAGTGAGTCGGCGGGGTACGTCGCAGATACGCAGTATTTT
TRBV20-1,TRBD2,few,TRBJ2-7,CSAPGTRSIYEQYF,TGCAGTGCTCCTGGGACTAGGAGCATTTACGAGCAGTACTTC
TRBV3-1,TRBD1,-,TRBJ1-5,CASSSGTGGGNQPQHF,TGTGCCAGCAGTTCAGGGACAGGGGGAGGGAATCAGCCCCAGCATTTT
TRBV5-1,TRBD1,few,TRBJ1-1,CASSLRTGAMNTEAFF,TGCGCCAGCAGCTTAAGGACAGGGGCGATGAACACTGAAGCTTTCTTT
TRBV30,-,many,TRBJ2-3,CAWSGLAAPGATQYF,TGTGCCTGGAGTGGTCTAGCGGCCCCGGGGGCTACGCAGTATTTT
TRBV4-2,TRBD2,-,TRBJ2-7,CASSHYSGGSSYEQYF,TGTGCCAGCAGCCATTATAGCGGGGGAAGCTCCTACGAGCAGTACTTC
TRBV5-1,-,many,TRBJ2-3,CASSLRAPGDTQYF,TGCGCCAGCAGCTTACGGGCCCCCGGAGATACGCAGTATTTT
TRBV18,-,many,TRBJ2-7,CASSPPNSGHYEQYF,TGTGCCAGCTCACCACCGAATAGCGGCCATTACGAGCAGTACTTC
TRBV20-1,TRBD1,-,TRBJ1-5,CSARIDRGAFYSNQPQHF,TGCAGTGCTAGGATAGACAGGGGAGCGTTTTATAGCAATCAGCCCCAGCATTTT
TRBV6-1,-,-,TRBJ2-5,CASVSFQETQYF,TGTGCCAGCGTCTCTTTCCAAGAGACCCAGTACTTC
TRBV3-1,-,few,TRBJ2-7,CASSQEGGAPYEQYF,TGTGCCAGCAGCCAAGAGGGGGGTGCCCCCTACGAGCAGTACTTC
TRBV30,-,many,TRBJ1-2,CAWSSSDYGYTF,TGTGCCTGGAGTTCTAGCGACTATGGCTACACCTTC
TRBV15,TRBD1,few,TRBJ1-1,CATRTGQGQAEAFF,TGTGCCACCAGGACCGGACAGGGACAGGCTGAAGCTTTCTTT